A single sample is the source of the 10 T cell receptor beta chains below, sequenced in a study of cytotoxic CD8 clonotypes in ibrutinib-treated CLL. TCRdb's copy holds only in-frame clones and misses some; the assay was immunoSEQ multiplex PCR. Of 150,000 to 250,000 clones listed, roughly 72% are singletons. Sequencing was performed on PBMCs, taken after 24 months of ibrutinib treatment. The receptors were gathered from a human donor with chronic lymphocytic leukemia.

The rearrangement links TRBV15 to TRBJ1-1; possible D gene TRBD1, 5 bases. Germline values: CDR1 LNHNV, CDR2 YYDKDF (reference sequence). This CDR3 spans 14 amino acids. Trimming took off 0 bases at V and 7 bases at J, with 12 bases between the two ends. The CDR3 reads CATSRDYQGVEAFF. The CDR3 coding sequence is TGTGCCACCAGCAGAGATTATCAGGGTGTTGAAGCTTTCTTT. Full variable domain (remainder filled in from reference TRBV15 and TRBJ1-1): DAMVIQNPRYQVTQFGKPVTLSCSQTLNHNVMYWYQQKSSQAPKLLFHYYDKDFNNEADTPDNFQSRRPNTSFCFLDIRSPGLGDTAMYLCATSRDYQGVEAFFGQGTRLTVV.

The rearrangement uses TRBV5-1 and TRBJ2-1; 9 nucleotides match TRBD2. J was trimmed by 0 bases and V by 4 bases; bases with no gene match: 2. The germline V gene has CDR1 SGHRS and CDR2 YFSETQ. The CDR3 spans 15 residues. The CDR3 here is CASSLAGFSYNEQFF. Here the CDR3 DNA reads TGCGCCAGCAGCCTAGCGGGATTCTCCTACAATGAGCAGTTCTTC.

CDR3 bases: TGTGCCAGCAGTATCATTACAGCACCCTCCTACAATGAGCAGTTCTTC. It yields the protein CASSIITAPSYNEQFF. The chain combines TRBV5-6 with TRBJ2-1, with D unclear. V was shortened by 5 bases and J by 0 bases, with 15 bases between the two germline ends. Germline V gene lookup returns CDR1 SGHDT and CDR2 YYEEEE. The CDR3 spans 16 residues.

This clone has only one observation. The chain couples TRBV19 to TRBJ2-1; 11 bases are shared with TRBD2. V lost 7 bases, J lost 3 bases, and 2 bases stayed unmatched. The germline CDR1 and CDR2 sequences are LNHDA and SQIVND (reference sequence). The CDR3 is 14 amino acids. CDR3 residues: CASKGTSGYNEQFF. The CDR3 nucleotides read TGTGCCAGTAAAGGGACTAGCGGCTACAATGAGCAGTTCTTC.

The sample holds one count of this clone. The genes are TRBV9 and TRBJ2-1; D is unclear. V gave up 4 bases and J gave up 6 bases, with 14 bases separating them. The germline gives CDR1 SGDLS, CDR2 YYNGEE. The length of the CDR3 is 14 residues. CDR3 in amino acids: CASSRSDTRNEQFF. The CDR3 nucleotides read TGTGCCAGCAGCCGCTCGGATACGCGCAATGAGCAGTTCTTC.

This clone was counted a few times. The chain has TRBV30 and TRBJ2-7; no reliable D call. Germline assignment: CDR1 GTSNPN and CDR2 SVGIG (reference sequence). Trimming pared 2 bases from V and 2 bases from J, leaving 10 bases between. The length of the CDR3 is 13 residues. The CDR3, as DNA: TGTGCCTGGAGTCGTGACTCACCCTACGAGCAGTACTTC. It encodes CAWSRDSPYEQYF. The full variable domain, with the rest looked up from reference TRBV30 and TRBJ2-7, is SQTIHQWPATLVQPVGSPLSLECTVEGTSNPNLYWYRQAAGRGLQLLFYSVGIGQISSEVPQNLSASRPQDRQFILSSKKLLLSDSGFYLCAWSRDSPYEQYFGPGTRLTVT.

The V call is TRBV5-1, the J call TRBJ2-5, with D possibly matching TRBD1 (6 bases). Germline-derived CDR1 and CDR2 are SGHRS and YFSETQ. V shed 2 bases and J shed 5 bases, with 13 bases lying between them. The CDR3 runs 14 residues. The DNA for the CDR3 is TGCGCCAGCAGCTTACAGGGTCAAAAGGAGACCCAGTACTTC. It encodes CASSLQGQKETQYF. The full variable domain, its missing parts supplied by reference TRBV5-1 and TRBJ2-5, is KAGVTQTPRYLIKTRGQQVTLSCSPISGHRSVSWYQQTPGQGLQFLFEYFSETQRNKGNFPGRFSGRQFSNSRSEMNVSTLELGDSALYLCASSLQGQKETQYFGPGTRLLVL.

The chain combines TRBV10-3 with TRBJ1-1; D may be TRBD1 (5 bases). V gave up 0 bases and J gave up 1 base, with 15 bases separating them. This CDR3 has 17 residues. Germline V gene sequence: CDR1 ENHRY, CDR2 SYGVKD. CDR3: CAISESSDIAWNTEAFF. As DNA, the CDR3 is TGTGCCATCAGTGAGTCATCGGACATTGCCTGGAACACTGAAGCTTTCTTT.

This sequence joins TRBV29-1 and TRBJ2-1; possibly TRBD1 for D (6 bases). Trimming pared 4 bases from V and 2 bases from J, leaving 18 bases between. Germline lookup yields CDR1 SQVTM and CDR2 ANQGSEA. The CDR3 consists of 16 residues. DNA for the CDR3: TGCAGCGTTGGCGAGACAGGACAACATGCCTACAATGAGCAGTTCTTC. Encoded protein: CSVGETGQHAYNEQFF.

This clone showed up just a few times. The chain has TRBV7-8 and TRBJ1-2; D unclear. Germline V lookup: CDR1 SGHVS, CDR2 FQNEAQ. Trimming stripped 1 base from V and 4 bases from J, with 7 bases between. This CDR3 is built from 13 residues. This CDR3 is CASSLGPSYGYTF. The CDR3 bases are TGTGCCAGCAGCTTAGGTCCCAGCTATGGCTACACCTTC.